The 17 T cell receptor beta chains in this list originate from one sample, sequenced in a study of blood T cell repertoires in COVID-19. TCRdb keeps only in-frame clones here, not all; method: immunoSEQ multiplex PCR. The sample shows around 130,000 clones, 85% to 90% of them seen only once. Sequenced input: peripheral blood. The receptors originated from a woman between 50 and 59 years old with acute or convalescent COVID-19.

This sequence joins TRBV13 and TRBJ2-1; TRBD2 agrees at 11 bases. V was clipped by 5 bases and J by 9 bases; unmatched bases: 6. CDR1 and CDR2 (germline): PRHDT, FYEKMQ (reference sequence). This CDR3 contains 14 residues. The CDR3 nucleotides are TGTGCCAGCAGCCTAGCGGGGGGAGAAGGTGAGCAGTTCTTC. This translates into CASSLAGGEGEQFF.

J is TRBJ2-7 and V is TRBV7-9, with TRBD2 identical over 7 bases. CDR1 and CDR2 (germline): SEHNR, FQNEAQ (reference sequence). With V trimmed by 1 base and J by 3 bases, 6 bases remained unmatched. The CDR3 is made up of 15 amino acids. CDR3 protein: CASSLVGRGNYEQYF. CDR3 coding DNA: TGTGCCAGCAGCTTAGTGGGGAGGGGAAACTACGAGCAGTACTTC.

This chain uses TRBV7-6 with TRBJ1-1, with D maybe TRBD1 (5 bases). Germline V lookup: CDR1 SGHVS, CDR2 FNYEAQ. Trimming took 1 base from V and 6 from J, leaving 15 bases between them. The CDR3 consists of 15 residues. Here the CDR3 reads CASSLVVGDLAEAFF. CDR3 DNA: TGTGCCAGCAGCTTAGTTGTAGGGGATTTGGCTGAAGCTTTCTTT.

This clone appeared a few times. V usage is TRBV19 and J usage is TRBJ1-3; a possible D gene is TRBD1 (6 bases). There are 16 residues in the CDR3. The germline CDR1 and CDR2 sequences are LNHDA and SQIVND (reference sequence). V dropped 4 bases and J dropped 4 bases, with 17 bases sitting between them. The CDR3 DNA sequence: TGTGCCAGTAGTAGCCGAACAGGGTCTGAAGGAAACACCATATATTTT. Translating it yields CASSSRTGSEGNTIYF.

The V gene is TRBV18, the J gene TRBJ1-1; D call uncertain. Germline-derived CDR1 and CDR2 are KGHSH and LQKENI. The CDR3 loop spans 15 amino acids. V lost 3 bases and J lost 3, with 14 bases in between. The CDR3 DNA is TGTGCCAGCTCACCTCAGCCAGTGGGCCACACTGAAGCTTTCTTT. Translating it yields CASSPQPVGHTEAFF.

V and J are TRBV7-3 and TRBJ2-1, with 9 bases identical to TRBD1. The CDR3 spans 16 residues. Germline values: CDR1 SGHTA, CDR2 FQGTGA. V dropped 5 bases and J dropped 0; count of bases not matched to a gene: 5. The DNA of the CDR3 is TGTGCCAGCAGCAGGGGACAGGGAGTCTCCTACAATGAGCAGTTCTTC. It codes for CASSRGQGVSYNEQFF.

The chain combines TRBV5-4 with TRBJ1-1, with D perhaps TRBD1 (5 bases). Trimming removed 4 bases from V and 5 bases from J, with 12 bases in between. The CDR3 extends over 13 amino acids. Germline V lookup: CDR1 SGHNT, CDR2 YYREEE (reference sequence). CDR3 bases: TGTGCCAGCAGCCCCCGGGGGGGGACTGAAGCTTTCTTT. Amino acids: CASSPRGGTEAFF.

This chain connects TRBV25-1 to TRBJ1-1; D is possibly TRBD1 (5 bases). The germline CDR1 and CDR2 sequences are MGHDK and SYGVNS. Trimming took 5 bases from V and 3 from J, leaving 10 bases between them. The CDR3 consists of 13 residues. DNA of the CDR3: TGTGCCAGCAGTCCGGGGGGGGACACTGAAGCTTTCTTT. Its translation is CASSPGGDTEAFF.

The rearrangement joins TRBV27 to TRBJ2-3; tentatively, D is TRBD2 (5 bases). Germline CDR1 and CDR2: MNHEY and SMNVEV (reference sequence). V lost 5 bases and J lost 7, with 7 bases in between. CDR3 length: 11 amino acids. The CDR3, as DNA: TGTGCCAGCAGTCCGGGGAATACGCAGTATTTT. Its protein is CASSPGNTQYF.

The chain carries TRBV7-2 and TRBJ2-3; possibly TRBD2 for D (6 bases). Germline values: CDR1 SGHTA, CDR2 FQGNSA. V was pared by 10 bases and J by 0 bases, with 14 bases between. The CDR3 is made up of 14 amino acids. DNA for the CDR3: TGTGCCACCTGGAGGGGAGTTAGCACAGATACGCAGTATTTT. Its translation: CATWRGVSTDTQYF.

V usage is TRBV11-2 and J usage is TRBJ1-2; D call uncertain. Deletions cut 5 bases from V and 0 bases from J, with 13 bases between. There are 15 residues in the CDR3. Germline V CDR1 and CDR2: SGHAT, FQNNGV. The CDR3 here is CASSPTSGANYGYTF. CDR3 in DNA: TGTGCCAGCAGCCCCACCTCGGGAGCTAACTATGGCTACACCTTC.

This clone was seen once. The chain combines TRBV19 with TRBJ1-3, with 7 bases fitting TRBD1. The CDR3 is made up of 16 amino acids. The J segment lost 2 bases and the V segment lost 6 bases, leaving 10 bases of the junction unmatched. Germline V gene data show CDR1 as LNHDA and CDR2 as SQIVND (reference sequence). The CDR3 DNA is TGTGCCAGTAGCCTCGAATCCAGGGGGGCTGGAAACACCATATATTTT. Its translation is CASSLESRGAGNTIYF.

The J gene is TRBJ1-4, the V gene TRBV7-2; D gene unclear. This CDR3 region has 14 residues. Germline values: CDR1 SGHTA, CDR2 FQGNSA. Trimming stripped 4 bases from V and 5 bases from J, with 11 bases between. The CDR3 DNA follows: TGTGCCAGCAGCTATGGGTTAGCGAATGAAAAACTGTTTTTT. Protein product: CASSYGLANEKLFF.

The chain carries TRBV5-8 and TRBJ2-1; TRBD2 matches at 15 bases. The V segment lost 3 bases and the J segment 7 bases; nucleotides outside the gene matches: 5. Germline V gene data show CDR1 as SGHTS and CDR2 as YDEGEE. The CDR3 is 16 amino acids. CDR3 sequence: CASSWGLAGGGNEQFF. The CDR3 region has the DNA TGTGCCAGCAGCTGGGGACTAGCGGGAGGTGGGAATGAGCAGTTCTTC. Variable domain in full (rest from reference TRBV5-8 and TRBJ2-1): EAGVTQSPTHLIKTRGQQATLRCSPISGHTSVYWYQQALGLGLQFLLWYDEGEERNRGNFPPRFSGRQFPNYSSELNVNALELEDSALYLCASSWGLAGGGNEQFFGPGTRLTVL.

This chain links TRBV24-1 with TRBJ2-5; D perhaps matches TRBD1 (6 bases). This CDR3 spans 13 amino acids. The germline CDR1 and CDR2 sequences are KGHDR and SFDVKD. Trimming removed 9 bases from V and 5 bases from J, with 15 bases in between. CDR3 nucleotides: TGTGCCACCCAAGGGGGTTTCGGGGAGACCCAGTACTTC. This codes for CATQGGFGETQYF.

The chain recombines TRBV27 with TRBJ1-5, with 8 bases matching TRBD1. The germline gives CDR1 MNHEY, CDR2 SMNVEV (reference sequence). The CDR3 runs 14 residues. V lost 6 bases, J lost 7 bases, and 8 bases stayed unmatched. Written as DNA, the CDR3 is TGTGCCAGCAGCGCAGGGGGCGAGGGGCAGCCCCAGCATTTT. It yields the protein CASSAGGEGQPQHF.

Only one count was recorded for this clone. This chain links TRBV15 with TRBJ1-3; maybe TRBD1 (6 bases). Per germline, CDR1 LNHNV and CDR2 YYDKDF (reference sequence). This CDR3 has 15 amino acids. Trimming left V 2 bases short and J 0 bases short, with 8 bases between. The CDR3: CATSRLRGSGNTIYF. CDR3 in DNA: TGTGCCACCAGCAGACTCAGGGGCTCTGGAAACACCATATATTTT.